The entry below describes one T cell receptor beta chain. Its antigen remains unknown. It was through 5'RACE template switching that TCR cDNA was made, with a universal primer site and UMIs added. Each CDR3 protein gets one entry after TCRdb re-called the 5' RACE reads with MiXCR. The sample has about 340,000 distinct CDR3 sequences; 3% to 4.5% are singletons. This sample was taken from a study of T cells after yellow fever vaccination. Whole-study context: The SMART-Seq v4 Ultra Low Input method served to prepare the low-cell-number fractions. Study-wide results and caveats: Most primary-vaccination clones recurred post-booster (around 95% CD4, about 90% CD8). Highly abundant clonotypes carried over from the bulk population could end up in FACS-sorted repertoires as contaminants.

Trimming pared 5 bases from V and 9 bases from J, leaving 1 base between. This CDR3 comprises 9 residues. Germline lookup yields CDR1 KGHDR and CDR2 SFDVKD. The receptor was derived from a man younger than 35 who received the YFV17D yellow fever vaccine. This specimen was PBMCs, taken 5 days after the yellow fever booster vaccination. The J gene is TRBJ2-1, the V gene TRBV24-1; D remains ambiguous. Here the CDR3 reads CATSGEQFF. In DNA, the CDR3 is TGTGCCACCAGTGGTGAGCAGTTCTTC.